Below are 19 T cell receptor beta chains sequenced from a single sample in a study of T cell responses to AZD1222 COVID-19 vaccine. TCRdb's table, derived via immunoSEQ multiplex PCR, lists solely in-frame clones and lacks some. The table includes over 110,000 clones, about 92% detected once. The starting material was peripheral blood, obtained after recovery from COVID-19. Source of these receptors: an adult who had recovered from COVID-19.

The genes are TRBV12-5 and TRBJ2-7; TRBD2 aligns across 14 bases. The trim removed 0 bases at V and 4 bases at J, leaving 14 bases unmatched. The length of the CDR3 is 20 residues. CDR1 is LGHNT and CDR2 is FRNRAP in the germline V gene. The CDR3 DNA reads as TGTGCTAGTGGTTTGGTACGTAGGGGTCCGGGACTAGCGGGAGAGTACGAGCAGTACTTC. This codes for CASGLVRRGPGLAGEYEQYF.

V usage is TRBV27 and J usage is TRBJ1-6; D remains unclear. Looked up from germline, CDR1 is MNHEY and CDR2 is SMNVEV (reference sequence). There are 12 residues in the CDR3. V lost 8 bases and J 10 bases, leaving 12 bases between the germline ends. The CDR3 nucleotides read TGTGCCAGCGCCGACCGTGGATCACCCCTCCACTTT. This sequence encodes CASADRGSPLHF.

The chain is built from TRBV3-1 (or the pseudogene TRBV3-2) and TRBJ1-2; D ambiguous. Between the trimmed V and J ends, which lost 3 bases and 0 bases, there was a span of 17 bases. The CDR3 sequence is 17 residues long. Germline-derived CDR1 and CDR2 are LGHDT and YNNKEL (reference sequence). The CDR3 region is CASSQTHLVQANYGYTF. CDR3 DNA sequence: TGTGCCAGCAGCCAGACTCACCTAGTCCAGGCTAACTATGGCTACACCTTC.

This sequence joins TRBV5-4 and TRBJ1-1, with TRBD1 as a possible D gene (6 bases). Trimming pared 2 bases from V and 7 bases from J, leaving 15 bases between. This CDR3 region has 14 residues. Germline CDR1 is SGHNT and CDR2 is YYREEE (reference sequence). DNA for the CDR3: TGTGCCAGCAGCTTAAGGGCGGGAGGGGGTGAAGCTTTCTTT. It translates to CASSLRAGGGEAFF.

The genes are TRBV18 and TRBJ2-7; the match to TRBD1 covers 7 bases. The CDR3 has 14 residues. The V gene's germline CDR1 is KGHSH and CDR2 LQKENI. Trimming at V came to 3 bases and at J to 4 bases, leaving 6 bases not matched to a gene. CDR3 sequence (DNA): TGTGCCAGCTCACCCCCGACAGGGCCATACGAGCAGTACTTC. Amino acid sequence: CASSPPTGPYEQYF.

V is TRBV5-5 and J is TRBJ2-7, with unresolved D. From germline, CDR1 is SGHKS and CDR2 YYEKEE (reference sequence). Deletions cut 1 base from V and 3 bases from J, with 14 bases between. This CDR3 region has 15 residues. In DNA form, the CDR3 reads TGTGCCAGCAGCTTGTTCGCGAACCCGATCTACGAGCAGTACTTC. This sequence encodes CASSLFANPIYEQYF.

The rearrangement uses TRBV28 and TRBJ2-7; D gene uncertain. The germline gives CDR1 MDHEN, CDR2 SYDVKM. The CDR3 sequence is 15 residues long. The V end was cut by 4 bases, the J end by 7 bases, with 20 bases between. This chain's CDR3 is CASSSSGSLHGEQYF. In DNA, the CDR3 is TGTGCCAGCAGTTCCTCCGGGTCGCTACATGGGGAGCAGTACTTC.

This sequence joins TRBV28 and TRBJ2-7; 8 bases agree with TRBD1. CDR1 MDHEN and CDR2 SYDVKM come from the germline V gene. The CDR3 covers 14 residues. The V segment lost 3 bases and the J segment 4 bases; nucleotides outside the gene matches: 5. CDR3 DNA sequence: TGTGCCAGCAGTTTCGACAGGGGCCGATACGAGCAGTACTTC. Residues: CASSFDRGRYEQYF.

The table lists this clone with a few counts. This chain connects TRBV27 to TRBJ1-3, with D possibly TRBD1 on 6 matching bases. V was shortened by 6 bases and J by 4 bases, with 13 bases between the two germline ends. The germline CDR1 and CDR2 sequences are MNHEY and SMNVEV (reference sequence). CDR3 length: 14 residues. DNA for the CDR3: TGTGCCAGCAGGGTACAGGGCGCAGGAAACACCATATATTTT. Its protein is CASRVQGAGNTIYF.

The genes are TRBV19 and TRBJ1-4, with a weak D call TRBD1 (6 bases). The germline gives CDR1 LNHDA, CDR2 SQIVND (reference sequence). Trimming pared 5 bases from V and 4 bases from J, leaving 11 bases between. The CDR3 spans 14 residues. In nucleotides, the CDR3 is TGTGCCAGTAGTTTCGGGGGCTATAATGAAAAACTGTTTTTT. This encodes CASSFGGYNEKLFF.

This clone was picked up one time. The chain is built from TRBV14 and TRBJ2-7; 7 bases align to TRBD1. Germline values: CDR1 SGHDN, CDR2 FVKESK. Trimming removed 1 base from V and 3 bases from J; junction bases left unmatched: 6. The CDR3 sequence is 15 residues long. The CDR3 reads CASSQARTGGYEQYF. DNA for the CDR3: TGTGCCAGCAGCCAAGCCAGGACAGGCGGCTACGAGCAGTACTTC.

The chain links TRBV2 to TRBJ2-5, with D unresolved. This CDR3 region has 12 residues. The V and J ends lost 8 bases and 5 bases respectively, with 12 bases between them. Germline CDR1 is SNHLY and CDR2 is FYNNEI. The CDR3 DNA reads as TGTGCCAGCGAACGTTTCGGCGAGACCCAGTACTTC. It yields the protein CASERFGETQYF.

CDR3 DNA: TGTGCCAGCAGCTTAAGGCGCGGAGCCGAAAGTGCTATGAACACTGAAGCTTTCTTT. Translation: CASSLRRGAESAMNTEAFF. This rearrangement joins TRBV7-8 to TRBJ1-1; D gene unclear. Germline CDR1 is SGHVS and CDR2 is FQNEAQ. This CDR3 is built from 19 residues. V lost 2 bases, J lost 0 bases, and 22 bases lay in between.

J is TRBJ2-1 and V is TRBV19, with TRBD2 identical over 7 bases. CDR1 is LNHDA and CDR2 is SQIVND in the germline V gene (reference sequence). The CDR3 consists of 16 residues. V gave up 3 bases and J gave up 2 bases; unmatched junction bases: 7. The CDR3 DNA is TGTGCCAGTAGTATTTCCAGACTAGCTCCCTACAATGAGCAGTTCTTC. Translation: CASSISRLAPYNEQFF.

The sample holds one count of this clone. The chain uses TRBV28 and TRBJ2-7; TRBD1 agrees at 9 bases. V shed 7 bases and J 2 bases; nucleotides not matched to a gene: 9. Germline V gene sequence: CDR1 MDHEN, CDR2 SYDVKM. The CDR3 extends over 15 amino acids. The CDR3 loop reads CASNADRGGTYEQYF. CDR3 sequence (DNA): TGTGCCAGCAACGCAGACAGGGGGGGAACCTACGAGCAGTACTTC. The full variable domain, with the rest looked up from reference TRBV28 and TRBJ2-7, is DVKVTQSSRYLVKRTGEKVFLECVQDMDHENMFWYRQDPGLGLRLIYFSYDVKMKEKGDIPEGYSVSREKKERFSLILESASTNQTSMYLCASNADRGGTYEQYFGPGTRLTVT.

There are a few counts of this clone. The genes are TRBV3-1 (or the pseudogene TRBV3-2) and TRBJ2-3, with TRBD2 identical over 9 bases. J lost 2 bases, V lost 4 bases, and 4 bases had no gene match. The V gene's germline CDR1 is LGHDT and CDR2 YNNKEL (reference sequence). The CDR3 spans 15 residues. The CDR3 reads CASSRRGGATDTQYF. The DNA for the CDR3 is TGTGCCAGCAGCCGGCGGGGGGGAGCCACAGATACGCAGTATTTT.

The genes are TRBV28 and TRBJ1-2, with D perhaps matching TRBD1 (6 bases). Germline V gene sequence: CDR1 MDHEN, CDR2 SYDVKM. The CDR3 sequence is 12 residues long. V gave up 1 base and J gave up 6 bases, with 6 bases separating them. The CDR3 spells CASSLSGDGYTF. DNA for the CDR3: TGTGCCAGCAGTTTATCAGGGGATGGCTACACCTTC.

To note about this clone: One junction end disagrees with the germline gene, perhaps due to a read error. The rearrangement joins TRBV2 to TRBJ1-2; D unresolved. The CDR3 covers 11 residues. CDR1 and CDR2 from the germline V gene are SNHLY and FYNNEI. CDR3 nucleotides: TGTGCTTTGCTGGTAAAGGGAAGCCAAGCCTTC. This codes for CALLVKGSQAF.

V gene TRBV5-6 combines with J gene TRBJ1-5; TRBD1 is a possible D gene (5 bases). The CDR3 is made up of 14 amino acids. Germline CDR1 SGHDT, CDR2 YYEEEE. Trimming left V 1 base short and J 4 bases short, with 9 bases between. CDR3 bases: TGTGCCAGCAGCTTGTGGCAGGGTAATCAGCCCCAGCATTTT. Residues: CASSLWQGNQPQHF.